The 14 T cell receptor beta chains listed next were all sequenced from one sample in a study of T cells of healthy individuals. Each CDR3 protein gets one entry after TCRdb re-called the 5' RACE reads with MiXCR. This table holds around 98,000 distinct CDR3 sequences, about 16% found once. The origin of the receptors is a human donor in good health.

Only a few counts were recorded for this clonotype. This rearrangement joins TRBV10-3 to TRBJ2-1; TRBD2 agrees at 11 bases. Germline V gene data show CDR1 as ENHRY and CDR2 as SYGVKD. The CDR3 covers 15 residues. The V and J ends lost 5 bases and 4 bases, in that order; junction bases with no gene match: 4. CDR3: CAISPTSGGYNEQFF. The DNA for the CDR3 is TGTGCCATCAGTCCAACTAGCGGGGGTTACAATGAGCAGTTCTTC.

This chain joins TRBV4-3 and TRBJ1-1, with D uncertain. The CDR3 contains 13 residues. Germline values: CDR1 LGHNA, CDR2 YSLEER. Trimming removed 1 base from V and 7 bases from J, with 10 bases in between. The CDR3: CASSQGRGYEAFF. CDR3 sequence (DNA): TGCGCCAGCAGCCAAGGCCGCGGTTATGAAGCTTTCTTT.

This clonotype was observed at least ten times. The chain is built from TRBV20-1 and TRBJ1-1, with 9 bases fitting TRBD1. The germline V gene has CDR1 DFQATT and CDR2 SNEGSKA (reference sequence). This CDR3 is 11 amino acids long. V dropped 3 bases and J dropped 11; count of bases not matched to a gene: 4. CDR3 sequence: CSASPGQGAFF. The CDR3 DNA reads TGCAGTGCTAGCCCGGGACAGGGCGCTTTCTTT.

With respect to this clonotype: This may come from a read error, since a much larger clone is one base off. This sequence joins TRBV5-1 and TRBJ2-7; 10 nucleotides align to TRBD2. The germline V gene encodes CDR1 SGHRS and CDR2 YFSETQ. CDR3 length: 17 residues. CDR3 sequence (DNA): TGCGCCAGCAGCTTGGTAGCGGGAGGAGATCATTCCTACGAGCTGTACTTC. Its translation: CASSLVAGGDHSYELYF.

This sequence joins TRBV3-1 and TRBJ2-7, with D uncertain. The CDR3 is made up of 15 amino acids. The V end lost 1 base, the J end lost 3 bases, and 13 bases lay between the germline ends. Per germline, CDR1 LGHDT and CDR2 YNNKEL (reference sequence). The CDR3 region has the DNA TGTGCCAGCAGCCAAGTTAACCTTCCTATCTACGAGCAGTACTTC. This translates into CASSQVNLPIYEQYF.

The chain uses TRBV20-1 and TRBJ2-4, with D possibly called TRBD1 or TRBD2 (5 bases each). Trimming took off 0 bases at V and 6 bases at J, with 9 bases between the two ends. The CDR3 consists of 13 residues. Germline CDR1 reads DFQATT; CDR2 reads SNEGSKA (reference sequence). The CDR3 protein is CSARDRDGNIQYF. Written as DNA, the CDR3 is TGCAGTGCTAGAGACCGGGACGGAAACATTCAGTACTTC.

This clonotype has a count of ten or more. This chain uses TRBV12-3 or TRBV12-4 with TRBJ2-7; D is unclear. With 5 bases removed from V and 5 bases from J, the gap between germline ends came to 13 bases. CDR3 length: 13 amino acids. DNA of the CDR3: TGTGCCAGCAGTCTCTTTCGGGCCCACGAGCAGTACTTC. Its translation is CASSLFRAHEQYF.

This clonotype was observed many times. The chain carries TRBV28 and TRBJ1-1, with a weak D call TRBD1 (5 bases). Trimming stripped 5 bases from V and 2 bases from J, with 18 bases between. This CDR3 is 16 amino acids long. Per germline, CDR1 MDHEN and CDR2 SYDVKM. CDR3 DNA: TGTGCCAGCAGTCTTGGCGGGAATTGGGACAACACTGAAGCTTTCTTT. Its translation: CASSLGGNWDNTEAFF.

This clonotype was counted at least ten times. V and J are TRBV14 and TRBJ2-5; possibly TRBD1 for D (6 bases). The CDR3 is 16 amino acids. The germline V gene encodes CDR1 SGHDN and CDR2 FVKESK. V was clipped by 0 bases and J by 0 bases, with 11 bases between them. In DNA form, the CDR3 reads TGTGCCAGCAGCCAAGACAGGGGAACTAACCAAGAGACCCAGTACTTC. The encoded protein is CASSQDRGTNQETQYF.

The CDR3, as DNA: TGTGCCAGCAGTGAGGGACAGGGTTGGAATTCACCCCTCCACTTT. Translating gives CASSEGQGWNSPLHF. This chain links TRBV6-5 with TRBJ1-6; 9 bases agree with TRBD1. V dropped 5 bases and J dropped 7; count of bases not matched to a gene: 6. The germline V gene encodes CDR1 MNHEY and CDR2 SVGAGI. This CDR3 is built from 15 residues.

In its sample, this clonotype was seen a few times. J is TRBJ2-6 and V is TRBV19, with D possibly TRBD1 on 6 matching bases. Germline V gene sequence: CDR1 LNHDA, CDR2 SQIVND (reference sequence). V gave up 1 base and J gave up 2 bases, with 9 bases separating them. The CDR3 length is 16 residues. CDR3 in DNA: TGTGCCAGTAGTATAGGCCCAGGGGCTGGGGCCAACGTCCTGACTTTC. This codes for CASSIGPGAGANVLTF.

This clonotype was seen many times. The chain joins TRBV4-3 to TRBJ1-5; no firm D call. The V end was cut by 0 bases, the J end by 5 bases, with 5 bases between. Germline CDR1 LGHNA, CDR2 YSLEER. This CDR3 is built from 13 residues. The CDR3 DNA reads as TGCGCCAGCAGCCAAGAGGTACATCAGCCCCAGCATTTT. The encoded protein is CASSQEVHQPQHF.

This clonotype was seen a handful of times. V usage is TRBV28 and J usage is TRBJ2-7; 14 bases are shared with TRBD2. CDR3 length: 16 residues. In germline, CDR1 is MDHEN, CDR2 SYDVKM. Losses at the gene ends were 5 bases for V and 4 bases for J; bases not matched to a gene: 7. The CDR3 bases are TGTGCCAGCAGTATATCCGGGACTAGCGGGAGATACGAGCAGTACTTC. Translated, it gives CASSISGTSGRYEQYF.

This clonotype was observed a handful of times. The V and J genes are TRBV27 and TRBJ1-6; TRBD1 agrees at 7 bases. With V trimmed by 1 base and J by 8 bases, 5 bases remained unmatched. Germline V CDR1 and CDR2: MNHEY, SMNVEV (reference sequence). The CDR3 is made up of 15 amino acids. In DNA, the CDR3 is TGTGCCAGCAGTTTATTGAGCACAGGGGATTCACCCCTCCACTTT. This codes for CASSLLSTGDSPLHF.